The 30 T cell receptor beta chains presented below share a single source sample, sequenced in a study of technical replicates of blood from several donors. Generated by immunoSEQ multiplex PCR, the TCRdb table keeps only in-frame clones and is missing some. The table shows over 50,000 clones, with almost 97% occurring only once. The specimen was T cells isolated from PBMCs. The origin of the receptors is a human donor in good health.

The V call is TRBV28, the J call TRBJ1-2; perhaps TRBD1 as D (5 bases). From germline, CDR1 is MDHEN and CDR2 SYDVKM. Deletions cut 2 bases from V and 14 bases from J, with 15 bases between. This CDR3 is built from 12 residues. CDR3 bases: TGTGCCAGCAGTTTAGTGGGTGGGGCGGGGACCTTC. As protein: CASSLVGGAGTF.

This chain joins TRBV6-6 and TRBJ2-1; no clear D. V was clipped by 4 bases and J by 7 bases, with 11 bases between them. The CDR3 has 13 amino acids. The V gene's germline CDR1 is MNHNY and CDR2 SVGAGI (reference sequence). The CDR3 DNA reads TGTGCCAGCAGTTCGGGTGGTGTGAATGAGCAGTTCTTC. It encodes CASSSGGVNEQFF.

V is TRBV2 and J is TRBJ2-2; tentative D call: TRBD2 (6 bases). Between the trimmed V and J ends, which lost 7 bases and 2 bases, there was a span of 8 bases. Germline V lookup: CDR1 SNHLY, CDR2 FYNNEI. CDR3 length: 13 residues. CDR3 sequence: CASMAGNTGELFF. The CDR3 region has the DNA TGTGCCAGCATGGCGGGAAACACCGGGGAGCTGTTTTTT.

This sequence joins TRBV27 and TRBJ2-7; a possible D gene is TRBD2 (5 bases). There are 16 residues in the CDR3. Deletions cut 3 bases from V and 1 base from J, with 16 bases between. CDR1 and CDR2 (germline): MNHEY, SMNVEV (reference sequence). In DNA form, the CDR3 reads TGTGCCAGCAGTTTCCCGCGACTACCGAGTTCCTACGAGCAGTACTTC. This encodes CASSFPRLPSSYEQYF.

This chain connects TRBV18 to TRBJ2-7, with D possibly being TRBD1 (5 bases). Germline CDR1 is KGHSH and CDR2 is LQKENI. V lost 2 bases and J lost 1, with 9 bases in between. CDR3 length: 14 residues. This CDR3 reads CASSPSRESYEQYF. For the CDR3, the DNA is TGTGCCAGCTCACCATCCAGGGAATCCTACGAGCAGTACTTC.

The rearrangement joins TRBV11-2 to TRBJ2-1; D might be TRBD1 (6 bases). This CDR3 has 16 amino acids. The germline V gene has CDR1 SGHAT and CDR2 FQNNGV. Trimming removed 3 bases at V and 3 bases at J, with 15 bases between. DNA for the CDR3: TGTGCCAGCAGCTTCATAACAGGGTCGATCTACAATGAGCAGTTCTTC. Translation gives CASSFITGSIYNEQFF.

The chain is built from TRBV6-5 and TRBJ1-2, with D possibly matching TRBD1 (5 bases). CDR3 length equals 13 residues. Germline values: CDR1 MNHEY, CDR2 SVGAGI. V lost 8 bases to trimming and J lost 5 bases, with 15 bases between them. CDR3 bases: TGTGCCAGCGCCCAGGGCAGGGAATATGGCTACACCTTC. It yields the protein CASAQGREYGYTF.

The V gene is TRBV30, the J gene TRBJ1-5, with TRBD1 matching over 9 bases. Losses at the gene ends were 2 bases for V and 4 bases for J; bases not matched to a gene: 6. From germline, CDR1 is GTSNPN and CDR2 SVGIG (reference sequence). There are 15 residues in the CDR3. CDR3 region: CAWSLTGTGNQPQHF. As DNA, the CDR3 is TGTGCCTGGAGTTTAACCGGGACAGGGAATCAGCCCCAGCATTTT.

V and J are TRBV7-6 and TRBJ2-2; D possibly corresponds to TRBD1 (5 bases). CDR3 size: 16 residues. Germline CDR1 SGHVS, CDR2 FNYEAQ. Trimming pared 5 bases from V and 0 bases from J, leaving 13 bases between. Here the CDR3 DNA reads TGTGCCAGCAGCCTGGGGATGACAGCGAACACCGGGGAGCTGTTTTTT. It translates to CASSLGMTANTGELFF.

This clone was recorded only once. The CDR3 nucleotides are TGCGCCAGCAGCCAAGATAACAGGGGCCCCGTCAATGAGCAGTTCTTC. Amino acid sequence: CASSQDNRGPVNEQFF. The rearrangement uses TRBV4-1 and TRBJ2-1, with 7 bases fitting TRBD1. CDR1 and CDR2 from the germline V gene are MGHRA and YSYEKL. This CDR3 has 16 residues. Trimming removed 0 bases from V and 6 bases from J; junction bases left unmatched: 8.

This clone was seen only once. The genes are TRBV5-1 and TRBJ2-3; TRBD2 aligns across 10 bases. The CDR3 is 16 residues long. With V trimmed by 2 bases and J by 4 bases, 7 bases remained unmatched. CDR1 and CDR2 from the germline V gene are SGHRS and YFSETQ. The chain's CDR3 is CASSLQLAGSPDTQYF. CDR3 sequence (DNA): TGCGCCAGCAGCTTACAACTAGCGGGGAGCCCAGATACGCAGTATTTT.

CDR3 in DNA: TGTGCCAGCAGTGGACAGGGTTTGTCCTACAATGAGCAGTTCTTC. Its protein product is CASSGQGLSYNEQFF. This rearrangement joins TRBV25-1 to TRBJ2-1; TRBD1 agrees at 7 bases. The CDR3 is 15 amino acids. The V gene's germline CDR1 is MGHDK and CDR2 SYGVNS. The trim removed 4 bases at V and 1 base at J, leaving 4 bases unmatched.

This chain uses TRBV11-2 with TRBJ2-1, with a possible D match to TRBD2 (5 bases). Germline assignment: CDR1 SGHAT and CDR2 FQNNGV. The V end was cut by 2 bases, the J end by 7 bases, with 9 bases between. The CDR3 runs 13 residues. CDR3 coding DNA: TGTGCCAGCAGCTTATGGAGGAGAAATGAGCAGTTCTTC. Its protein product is CASSLWRRNEQFF.

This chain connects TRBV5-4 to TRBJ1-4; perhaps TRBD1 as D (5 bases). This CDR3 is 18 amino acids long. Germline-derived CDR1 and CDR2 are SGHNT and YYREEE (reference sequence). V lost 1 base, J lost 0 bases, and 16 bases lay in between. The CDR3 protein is CASSLSLAGRATNEKLFF. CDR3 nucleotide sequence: TGTGCCAGCAGCTTGTCTTTGGCAGGGAGGGCAACTAATGAAAAACTGTTTTTT.

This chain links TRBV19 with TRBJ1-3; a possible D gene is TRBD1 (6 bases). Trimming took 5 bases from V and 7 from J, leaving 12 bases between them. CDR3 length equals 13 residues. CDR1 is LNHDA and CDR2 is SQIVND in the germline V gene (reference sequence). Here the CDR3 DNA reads TGTGCCAGTAGTGCAGGGGACATGAACACCATATATTTT. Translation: CASSAGDMNTIYF. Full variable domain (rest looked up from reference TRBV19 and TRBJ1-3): DGGITQSPKYLFRKEGQNVTLSCEQNLNHDAMYWYRQDPGQGLRLIYYSQIVNDFQKGDIAEGYSVSREKKESFPLTVTSAQKNPTAFYLCASSAGDMNTIYFGEGSWLTVV.

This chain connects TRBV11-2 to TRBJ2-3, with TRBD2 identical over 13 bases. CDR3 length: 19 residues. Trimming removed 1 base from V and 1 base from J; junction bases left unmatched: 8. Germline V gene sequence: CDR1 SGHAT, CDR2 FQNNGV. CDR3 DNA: TGTGCCAGCAGCTTAGGGATACTAGCGGGGGGGTTCGGCACAGATACGCAGTATTTT. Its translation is CASSLGILAGGFGTDTQYF.

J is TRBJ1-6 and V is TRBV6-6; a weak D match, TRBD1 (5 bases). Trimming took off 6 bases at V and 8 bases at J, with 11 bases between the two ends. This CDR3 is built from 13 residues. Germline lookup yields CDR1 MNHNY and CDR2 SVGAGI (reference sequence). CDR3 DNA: TGTGCCAGCAGAAAACTCAGGGATTCACCCCTCCACTTT. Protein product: CASRKLRDSPLHF.

The CDR3 sequence is CASSLTGGGYNEQFF. The CDR3 nucleotides are TGTGCCAGCAGCTTGACCGGGGGAGGGTACAATGAGCAGTTCTTC. The chain has TRBV5-4 and TRBJ2-1, with TRBD2 matching 7 bases. The CDR3 totals 15 residues. The germline V gene has CDR1 SGHNT and CDR2 YYREEE (reference sequence). Germline trimming cut 1 base from V and 4 bases from J; bases unmatched to any gene: 5. The full variable domain, its missing parts supplied by reference TRBV5-4 and TRBJ2-1, is ETGVTQSPTHLIKTRGQQVTLRCSSQSGHNTVSWYQQALGQGPQFIFQYYREEENGRGNFPPRFSGLQFPNYSSELNVNALELDDSALYLCASSLTGGGYNEQFFGPGTRLTVL.

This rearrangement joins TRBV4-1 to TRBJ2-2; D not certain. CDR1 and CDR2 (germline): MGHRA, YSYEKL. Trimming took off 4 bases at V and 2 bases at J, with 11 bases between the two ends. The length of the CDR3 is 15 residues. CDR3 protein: CASSPEPVNTGELFF. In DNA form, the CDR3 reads TGCGCCAGCAGCCCAGAACCGGTTAACACCGGGGAGCTGTTTTTT.

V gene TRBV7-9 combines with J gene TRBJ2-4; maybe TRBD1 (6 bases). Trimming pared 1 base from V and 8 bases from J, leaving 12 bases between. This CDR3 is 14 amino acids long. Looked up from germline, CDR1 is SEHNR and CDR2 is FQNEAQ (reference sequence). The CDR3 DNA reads TGTGCCAGCAGCTTAGACAGGGTTTGGGACATTCAGTACTTC. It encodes CASSLDRVWDIQYF.

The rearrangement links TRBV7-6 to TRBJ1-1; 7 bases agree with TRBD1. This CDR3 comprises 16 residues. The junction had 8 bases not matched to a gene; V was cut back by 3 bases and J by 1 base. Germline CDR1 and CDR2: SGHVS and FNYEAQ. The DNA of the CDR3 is TGTGCCAGCAGCTTCGGAAAGGGGGCTTCGAACACTGAAGCTTTCTTT. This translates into CASSFGKGASNTEAFF.

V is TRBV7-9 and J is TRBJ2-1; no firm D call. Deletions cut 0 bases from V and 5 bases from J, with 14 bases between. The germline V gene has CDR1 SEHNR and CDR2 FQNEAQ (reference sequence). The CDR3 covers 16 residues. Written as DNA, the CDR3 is TGTGCCAGCAGCTTAGCGACACGAAAGAGAAACAATGAGCAGTTCTTC. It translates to CASSLATRKRNNEQFF.

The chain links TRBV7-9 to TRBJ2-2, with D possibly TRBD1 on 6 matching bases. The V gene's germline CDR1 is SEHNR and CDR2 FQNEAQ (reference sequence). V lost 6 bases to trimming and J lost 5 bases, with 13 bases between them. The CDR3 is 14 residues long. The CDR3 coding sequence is TGTGCCAGCAGGACAGGTCCCGGGACCGGGGAGCTGTTTTTT. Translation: CASRTGPGTGELFF.

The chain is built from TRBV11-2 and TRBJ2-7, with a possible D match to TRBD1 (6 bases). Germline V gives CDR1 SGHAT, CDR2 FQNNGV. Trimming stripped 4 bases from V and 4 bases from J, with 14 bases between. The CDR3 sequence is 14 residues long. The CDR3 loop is CASSSGHNYYEQYF. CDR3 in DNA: TGTGCCAGCAGCTCGGGACACAACTATTACGAGCAGTACTTC. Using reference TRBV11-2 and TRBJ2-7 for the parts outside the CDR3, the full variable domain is EAGVAQSPRYKIIEKRQSVAFWCNPISGHATLYWYQQILGQGPKLLIQFQNNGVVDDSQLPKDRFSAERLKGVDSTLKIQPAKLEDSAVYLCASSSGHNYYEQYFGPGTRLTVT.

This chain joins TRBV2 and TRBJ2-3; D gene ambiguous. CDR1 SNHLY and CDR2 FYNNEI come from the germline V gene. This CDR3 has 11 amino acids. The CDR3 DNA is TGTGCAACTTGGAGCACAGATACGCAGTATTTT. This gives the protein CATWSTDTQYF.

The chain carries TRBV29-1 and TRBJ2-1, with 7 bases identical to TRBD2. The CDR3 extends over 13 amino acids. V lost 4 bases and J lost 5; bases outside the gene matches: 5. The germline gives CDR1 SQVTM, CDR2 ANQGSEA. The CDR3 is CSVVLADNNEQFF. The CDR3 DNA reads TGCAGCGTTGTTCTAGCGGATAACAATGAGCAGTTCTTC.

Here the CDR3 reads CASNPGQITGELFF. DNA of the CDR3: TGTGCCAGCAATCCTGGACAGATCACCGGGGAGCTGTTTTTT. V gene TRBV6-1 combines with J gene TRBJ2-2; TRBD1 is a possible D gene (6 bases). Per the germline V gene, CDR1 is MNHNS and CDR2 is SASEGT. The V and J ends lost 7 bases and 4 bases respectively, with 13 bases between them. The CDR3 is 14 residues long.

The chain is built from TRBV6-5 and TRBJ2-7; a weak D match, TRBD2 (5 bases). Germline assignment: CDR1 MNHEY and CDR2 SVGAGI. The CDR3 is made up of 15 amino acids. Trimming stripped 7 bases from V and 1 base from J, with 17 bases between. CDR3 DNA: TGTGCCAGCAATAGTCTAGGACTCTCTTCCTACGAGCAGTACTTC. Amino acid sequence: CASNSLGLSSYEQYF.

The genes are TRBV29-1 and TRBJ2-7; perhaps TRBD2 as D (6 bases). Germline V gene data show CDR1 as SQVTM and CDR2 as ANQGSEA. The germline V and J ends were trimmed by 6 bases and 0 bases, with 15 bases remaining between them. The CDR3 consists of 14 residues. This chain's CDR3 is CSVGGSGDSYEQYF. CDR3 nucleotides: TGCAGCGTCGGGGGTTCTGGGGACTCCTACGAGCAGTACTTC.

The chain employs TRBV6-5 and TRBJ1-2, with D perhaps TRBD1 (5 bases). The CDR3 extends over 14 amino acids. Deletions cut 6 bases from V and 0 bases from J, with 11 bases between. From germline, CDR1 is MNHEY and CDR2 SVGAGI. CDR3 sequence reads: CASSTQETNYGYTF. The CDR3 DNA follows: TGTGCCAGCAGCACACAGGAGACTAACTATGGCTACACCTTC.